These T cell receptor beta chains were read from a single sample in a study of response to subunit inactivated influenza vaccine. TCRdb re-derived calls from the RT-PCR reads in MiXCR, one entry per CDR3 protein. The data contain roughly 630,000 distinct CDR3 sequences, 13% to 15% of them singletons. Specimen: PBMCs from blood, collected around two weeks before vaccination. The receptors were sampled from a man aged 45-65 years who received an inactivated influenza vaccine. The CDR3 runs from the conserved cysteine through the conserved F or W. Each record gives: CDR3 protein, J gene, V gene.

cdr3_aa: CASSQGITDGSGNTIYF
j_call: TRBJ1-3
v_call: TRBV3-1

cdr3_aa: CSAKLPGAGANVLTF
j_call: TRBJ2-6
v_call: TRBV20-1

cdr3_aa: CASSLVRGLSYEQYF
j_call: TRBJ2-7
v_call: TRBV11-2

cdr3_aa: CASSLEGQNTGELFF
j_call: TRBJ2-2
v_call: TRBV7-9

cdr3_aa: CASSRRSGTPPYEQYF
j_call: TRBJ2-7
v_call: TRBV19

cdr3_aa: CASSFATLEQFF
j_call: TRBJ2-1
v_call: TRBV11-2

cdr3_aa: CATGAVEVSYEQYF
j_call: TRBJ2-7
v_call: TRBV10-3

cdr3_aa: CASSTPDSPPTYNEQFF
j_call: TRBJ2-1
v_call: TRBV6-2/TRBV6-3

cdr3_aa: CASSLYGVDEQYF
j_call: TRBJ2-7
v_call: TRBV7-2

cdr3_aa: CASSQERDREQFF
j_call: TRBJ2-1
v_call: TRBV4-3

cdr3_aa: CASSYSGPGTSTDTQYF
j_call: TRBJ2-3
v_call: TRBV6-5

cdr3_aa: CASSIDTGNTGELFF
j_call: TRBJ2-2
v_call: TRBV19

cdr3_aa: CASSLPAGTDEQFF
j_call: TRBJ2-1
v_call: TRBV12-3/TRBV12-4

cdr3_aa: CASSQQGWNSPLHF
j_call: TRBJ1-6
v_call: TRBV12-3/TRBV12-4

cdr3_aa: CASSQGRGGAYEQYF
j_call: TRBJ2-7
v_call: TRBV3-1

cdr3_aa: CASSLRGTSGRIYNEQFF
j_call: TRBJ2-1
v_call: TRBV11-2

cdr3_aa: CASKSSGTSFSGELFF
j_call: TRBJ2-2
v_call: TRBV7-6

cdr3_aa: CASMAGTSTNEKLFF
j_call: TRBJ1-4
v_call: TRBV2

cdr3_aa: CASSKTNQETQYF
j_call: TRBJ2-5
v_call: TRBV5-5

cdr3_aa: CASSTGTSGRYAF
j_call: TRBJ2-7
v_call: TRBV28

cdr3_aa: CASSYGGSRYNEQFF
j_call: TRBJ2-1
v_call: TRBV6-2/TRBV6-3

cdr3_aa: CASSWPGMGKNIQYF
j_call: TRBJ2-4
v_call: TRBV19

cdr3_aa: CASSWGQGTYEQYF
j_call: TRBJ2-7
v_call: TRBV5-5

cdr3_aa: CASSPPGQGVNGYTF
j_call: TRBJ1-2
v_call: TRBV18

cdr3_aa: CASSQREGATGELFF
j_call: TRBJ2-2
v_call: TRBV3-1

cdr3_aa: CASSFPIMNTEAFF
j_call: TRBJ1-1
v_call: TRBV12-3/TRBV12-4

cdr3_aa: CASSVGQGGGYTF
j_call: TRBJ1-2
v_call: TRBV5-1

cdr3_aa: CASSLSGGRTGELFF
j_call: TRBJ2-2
v_call: TRBV7-2

cdr3_aa: CASSLDVGYTF
j_call: TRBJ1-2
v_call: TRBV7-2

cdr3_aa: CSAPGQGPNTEAFF
j_call: TRBJ1-1
v_call: TRBV20-1

cdr3_aa: CASSAGTSDYNEQFF
j_call: TRBJ2-1
v_call: TRBV4-2

cdr3_aa: CASSLATGGTEVFF
j_call: TRBJ1-1
v_call: TRBV7-9

cdr3_aa: CASSRMHRGMAGLETQYF
j_call: TRBJ2-5
v_call: TRBV19

cdr3_aa: CASSQRYRVYEQYF
j_call: TRBJ2-7
v_call: TRBV19

cdr3_aa: CASSSSGGPSNEQYF
j_call: TRBJ2-7
v_call: TRBV5-4

cdr3_aa: CASSLDRETYEQYF
j_call: TRBJ2-7
v_call: TRBV12-3/TRBV12-4

cdr3_aa: CSAQLAGEETQYF
j_call: TRBJ2-5
v_call: TRBV20-1

cdr3_aa: CASSKRDRATYEQYF
j_call: TRBJ2-7
v_call: TRBV7-2

cdr3_aa: CATSDFGDGGGPGFADTQYF
j_call: TRBJ2-3
v_call: TRBV24-1

cdr3_aa: CASSLDPIAGEQFF
j_call: TRBJ2-1
v_call: TRBV7-8

cdr3_aa: CASSDGIAVNNEQFF
j_call: TRBJ2-1
v_call: TRBV2

cdr3_aa: CASSQIRGLTDTQYF
j_call: TRBJ2-3
v_call: TRBV3-1

cdr3_aa: CSARFPDRGQDTGELFF
j_call: TRBJ2-2
v_call: TRBV29-1

cdr3_aa: CAINRLGGNTGELFF
j_call: TRBJ2-2
v_call: TRBV10-3

cdr3_aa: CASSPLGLAGPYNEQFF
j_call: TRBJ2-1
v_call: TRBV28

cdr3_aa: CSVGGTGKSDTEAFF
j_call: TRBJ1-1
v_call: TRBV29-1